The T cell receptor (beta chain) under discussion was sequenced for a study of blood T cell repertoires in COVID-19 (dated by TCRdb to 2020 to 2022). Regarding the study in general: Samples from collaborators originated in the United States, Italy and Spain and spanned both the acute and convalescent phases of COVID-19. The prospective study material was composed of cDNA or gDNA derived from T cells, B-cell-depleted T cells, or PBMCs. Subjects who had been exposed to COVID-19, were actively infected with it, or had recovered from it provided the deeply sampled blood TCRbeta repertoires that made up the dataset. The repertoires were released in a freely available public database intended as a resource for research on the immune response to SARS-CoV-2. Samples were obtained from the ongoing ImmuneRACE study (first 160 participants) and from approximately 1,200 subjects provided by 6 global collaborators. The sample metadata nearly always contained a de-identified subject ID, COVID-19 status, age in years and sex. Where available, HLA class I and class II types were obtained from metadata supplied by the sample provider rather than from assay-based typing.

About this clone itself: Its recognized antigen is unknown. The DNA is omitted, as the CDR3 cannot be located on it reliably, and the CDR3 follows TCRdb's listing.

Results the study describes overall, beyond this receptor: The amount of clinical and demographic metadata varied by source and participant and was provided uncurated.

Enrolling through a virtual design, the prospective study's participants ranged in age from roughly 18 to 100 years and lived across 24 United States geographic areas. In the prospective study, participants were assigned to cohorts based on the clinical history participants reported in a screening survey and a study questionnaire. ImmuneRACE Cohort 3 recovered participants were defined by two consecutive negative NP/OP PCR tests, healthcare professional clearance, or symptom resolution. Each participant in the prospective study had whole blood, serum and a nasopharyngeal or oropharyngeal swab collected by mobile phlebotomists. Participants in the prospective study had the option to provide additional blood draws and questionnaires over an approximately 2-month period. Before DNA extraction, prospective study blood samples were shipped either frozen or at room temperature. The CDR3, cysteine through phenylalanine, is 15 amino acids long. CDR1 and CDR2, looked up from the germline V gene, are SGHRS and YFSETQ.

The immunoSEQ Assay, a bias-controlled multiplex PCR, was used to amplify TCRbeta CDR3 regions from genomic DNA. In the source study's methods: Nucleated cell counts per sample were estimated from amplification of reference gene primers within the assay. To quantify the absolute abundance of each unique TCRbeta CDR3 rearrangement, sequence reads were collapsed and filtered. For each sample, productive Simpson clonality was calculated by taking the square root of Simpson's diversity index across productive rearrangements. As stored in TCRdb, this immuneACCESS dataset retains in-frame rearrangements with V and J assigned. A fraction of the clones does not appear; measured against another copy, unresolved V genes explain less than half of the discrepancy, and the remainder lacks a known reason. That table gives V, J and clone size, and the DNA gave D and trimming. Across this sample there are about 260,000 clones, with about nine tenths seen only once. About 3% of the sample is taken by the ten largest.

Sequencing was performed on PBMCs or T cells enriched from blood (not recorded which). The receptor's source is a woman aged 50 to 60 who had recovered from COVID-19. Recombination linked TRBV5-1 to TRBJ2-3; TRBD1 is the table's D call, not checked against the DNA. The CDR3: CASSNSGQGGDTQYF.